The 28 T cell receptor beta chains reported below all come from one sample, sequenced in a study of neoadjuvant nivolumab and ipilimumab in lung cancer. Produced via immunoSEQ multiplex PCR; TCRdb's table is partial and in-frame only. This sample yields about 38,000 clones, of which 89% are seen a single time; roughly 3.3% belongs to the top ten. The specimen comprised peripheral blood, sampled before neoadjuvant nivolumab, alone or with ipilimumab. The source is an adult with non-small cell lung cancer.

In DNA, the CDR3 is TGCAGTGCCGACAATGAGCAGTTCTTC. The encoded protein is CSADNEQFF. The chain employs TRBV20-1 and TRBJ2-1; D ambiguous. This CDR3 has 9 amino acids. CDR1 and CDR2 (germline): DFQATT, SNEGSKA (reference sequence). Trimming left V 6 bases short and J 5 bases short, with 2 bases between.

The chain links TRBV4-2 to TRBJ2-2; 8 bases fit TRBD1. This CDR3 comprises 15 residues. Germline CDR1 and CDR2: LGHNA and YNFKEQ. J was trimmed by 8 bases and V by 5 bases; bases with no gene match: 10. As DNA, the CDR3 is TGTGCCAGCAGCTTCCACCAGGGGGCAGAGGGGGAGCTGTTTTTT. It is translated as CASSFHQGAEGELFF.

V gene TRBV7-2 combines with J gene TRBJ1-2; 8 positions agree with TRBD1. This CDR3 has 16 amino acids. Germline values: CDR1 SGHTA, CDR2 FQGNSA. The ends lost 5 bases at V and 6 bases at J; junction bases unmatched: 14. The CDR3 coding sequence is TGTGCCAGCAGCCCCGCATTTGCAGGGGGCATGGATGGCTACACCTTC. Encoded protein: CASSPAFAGGMDGYTF.

The rearrangement joins TRBV7-3 to TRBJ1-5; tentatively, D is TRBD1 (5 bases). The V gene's germline CDR1 is SGHTA and CDR2 FQGTGA. The length of the CDR3 is 15 residues. Trimming cost V 8 bases and J 4 bases, with 18 bases left between them. CDR3 nucleotides: TGTGCCAGCGGATTGCCGGGACGGAAAAATCAGCCCCAGCATTTT. It specifies CASGLPGRKNQPQHF.

The chain is built from TRBV5-1 and TRBJ2-7; D is unresolved. Germline CDR1 SGHRS, CDR2 YFSETQ. This CDR3 has 16 residues. V was pared by 0 bases and J by 0 bases, with 13 bases between. The CDR3 reads CASSLADRASSYEQYF. Here the CDR3 DNA reads TGCGCCAGCAGCTTGGCGGACCGAGCTAGCTCCTACGAGCAGTACTTC. Together with reference TRBV5-1 and TRBJ2-7, the CDR3 gives the full variable domain: KAGVTQTPRYLIKTRGQQVTLSCSPISGHRSVSWYQQTPGQGLQFLFEYFSETQRNKGNFPGRFSGRQFSNSRSEMNVSTLELGDSALYLCASSLADRASSYEQYFGPGTRLTVT.

CDR3 DNA: TGTGCCAGCAGTGAACCACCAGGCAGGGGCTTTGACGAGCAGTACTTC. This codes for CASSEPPGRGFDEQYF. This chain connects TRBV6-1 to TRBJ2-7, with D possibly matching TRBD1 (6 bases). There are 16 residues in the CDR3. V dropped 2 bases and J dropped 5 bases, with 19 bases sitting between them. Germline CDR1 reads MNHNS; CDR2 reads SASEGT.

Note on this clone: The junction differs from germline at one of its ends, possibly a read error. This chain joins TRBV2 and TRBJ2-7; D could derive from TRBD1 or TRBD2 (5 bases each). In germline, CDR1 is SNHLY, CDR2 FYNNEI. The CDR3 runs to 14 residues. In DNA form, the CDR3 reads TGTGCCAGCAGCCTGACCGGGACGATTGTAAAGCTGGACTTC. Its protein is CASSLTGTIVKLDF.

The chain uses TRBV9 and TRBJ1-1; a weak D match, TRBD1 (6 bases). Germline V gene lookup returns CDR1 SGDLS and CDR2 YYNGEE. The CDR3 totals 14 residues. V was clipped by 0 bases and J by 4 bases, with 10 bases between them. The CDR3 DNA is TGTGCCAGCAGCGTAGCGGGGGCGCGCACTGAAGCTTTCTTT. Amino acid sequence: CASSVAGARTEAFF.

This clone occurred once. The V gene is TRBV5-5, the J gene TRBJ1-2; TRBD1 might be the D (6 bases). Germline CDR1 SGHKS, CDR2 YYEKEE (reference sequence). The CDR3 is made up of 12 amino acids. Trimming cost V 0 bases and J 8 bases, with 8 bases left between them. CDR3 sequence reads: CASSLEGGGYTF. The CDR3 region has the DNA TGTGCCAGCAGCTTGGAAGGGGGGGGCTACACCTTC.

The genes are TRBV4-1 and TRBJ2-5, with 10 bases lining up with TRBD2. The CDR3 is made up of 18 amino acids. Germline V gives CDR1 MGHRA, CDR2 YSYEKL. The J segment lost 2 bases and the V segment lost 0 bases, leaving 9 bases of the junction unmatched. The DNA for the CDR3 is TGCGCCAGCAGCCAAGATGGGATAGCGGGAGGAAGACAAGAGACCCAGTACTTC. Its translation: CASSQDGIAGGRQETQYF.

V is TRBV5-1 and J is TRBJ2-5; 8 bases map to TRBD1. The CDR3 has 16 residues. Trimming cost V 3 bases and J 4 bases; bases outside gene matches: 11. CDR1 and CDR2 from the germline V gene are SGHRS and YFSETQ. The CDR3 here is CASSYQGQGVGETQYF. The CDR3 coding sequence is TGCGCCAGCAGCTACCAAGGACAGGGAGTAGGAGAGACCCAGTACTTC.

Concerning this clone itself: One end of the junction fails to match germline, which may point to a read error. The chain employs TRBV27 and TRBJ2-7; 7 bases align to TRBD1. Germline V CDR1 and CDR2: MNHEY, SMNVEV (reference sequence). The CDR3 has 11 amino acids. CDR3 protein: CASSDPPDRHF. As DNA, the CDR3 is TGTGCCAGCAGTGACCCTCCGGACAGGCACTTC.

The genes are TRBV30 and TRBJ1-1, with D perhaps matching TRBD1 (6 bases). Germline V gene data show CDR1 as GTSNPN and CDR2 as SVGIG (reference sequence). This CDR3 has 12 residues. Between the trimmed V and J ends, which lost 0 bases and 9 bases, there was a span of 11 bases. The DNA for the CDR3 is TGTGCCTGGAGTGTCGGGGGCTCTCAAGCTTTCTTT. It translates to CAWSVGGSQAFF.

The rearrangement uses TRBV11-3 and TRBJ2-1; D may be TRBD2 (5 bases). The V gene lost 1 base and the J gene lost 0 bases, with 7 bases spanning the gap. Per the germline V gene, CDR1 is SGHNT and CDR2 is YENEEA. The CDR3 covers 15 residues. The CDR3 DNA sequence: TGTGCCAGCAGCTTAGCGGGGAGCTCCTACAATGAGCAGTTCTTC. Its protein product is CASSLAGSSYNEQFF.

This chain uses TRBV5-5 with TRBJ2-1, with 7 bases matching TRBD1. The germline gives CDR1 SGHKS, CDR2 YYEKEE (reference sequence). The CDR3 spans 15 residues. V shed 0 bases, J shed 6 bases, and the junction held 6 bases outside the gene matches. The DNA of the CDR3 is TGTGCCAGCAGCTTGGCTCCAGGGGGAACCAATGAGCAGTTCTTC. Amino acid sequence: CASSLAPGGTNEQFF.

The gene calls are TRBV5-1 and TRBJ2-3, with D possibly being TRBD2 (5 bases). The CDR3 contains 13 residues. Trimming stripped 0 bases from V and 3 bases from J, with 5 bases between. Germline V gene data show CDR1 as SGHRS and CDR2 as YFSETQ. The CDR3 DNA follows: TGCGCCAGCAGCTTGGGAGGGACAGATACGCAGTATTTT. Its translation: CASSLGGTDTQYF.

V and J are TRBV9 and TRBJ2-7; D remains ambiguous. CDR1 is SGDLS, CDR2 YYNGEE, per germline. V lost 3 bases and J lost 4, with 5 bases in between. The CDR3 is 11 residues long. The CDR3 nucleotides are TGTGCCAGCAGCGACATATACGAGCAGTACTTC. Translation: CASSDIYEQYF. The complete variable domain, with remaining parts taken from reference TRBV9 and TRBJ2-7, reads DSGVTQTPKHLITATGQRVTLRCSPRSGDLSVYWYQQSLDQGLQFLIQYYNGEERAKGNILERFSAQQFPDLHSELNLSSLELGDSALYFCASSDIYEQYFGPGTRLTVT.

CDR3 region: CASSIGVTSIYEQYF. CDR3 bases: TGTGCCAGTAGTATTGGGGTCACTTCCATCTACGAGCAGTACTTC. The genes are TRBV19 and TRBJ2-7; no reliable D call. The CDR3 contains 15 residues. Germline CDR1 and CDR2: LNHDA and SQIVND (reference sequence). Deletions cut 3 bases from V and 3 bases from J, with 15 bases between.

CDR3 residues: CASSIGGKDEQFF. In DNA, the CDR3 is TGTGCCAGCAGCATAGGAGGGAAGGATGAGCAGTTCTTC. The chain has TRBV7-2 and TRBJ2-1; D may be TRBD2 (6 bases). Looked up from germline, CDR1 is SGHTA and CDR2 is FQGNSA. The CDR3 spans 13 residues. The V end was cut by 5 bases, the J end by 8 bases, with 13 bases between. Based on the CDR3 plus reference TRBV7-2 and TRBJ2-1, the full variable domain is GAGVSQSPSNKVTEKGKDVELRCDPISGHTALYWYRQSLGQGLEFLIYFQGNSAPDKSGLPSDRFSAERTGGSVSTLTIQRTQQEDSAVYLCASSIGGKDEQFFGPGTRLTVL.

The V gene is TRBV6-5, the J gene TRBJ2-2, with TRBD1 as a possible D gene (6 bases). Trimming cost V 2 bases and J 4 bases, with 11 bases left between them. Germline V gene sequence: CDR1 MNHEY, CDR2 SVGAGI. The CDR3 is 15 amino acids. CDR3 sequence (DNA): TGTGCCAGCAGTTACCGGGCAGGGGCCACCGGGGAGCTGTTTTTT. It yields the protein CASSYRAGATGELFF.

V usage is TRBV28 and J usage is TRBJ2-7; 8 bases line up with TRBD1. CDR3 size: 14 residues. Germline loops: CDR1 MDHEN, CDR2 SYDVKM. V shed 6 bases, J shed 0 bases, and the junction held 4 bases outside the gene matches. CDR3 region: CASSRTGSSYEQYF. The CDR3 DNA follows: TGTGCCAGCAGCAGGACAGGGAGCTCCTACGAGCAGTACTTC. The full variable domain, rest sourced from reference TRBV28 and TRBJ2-7, is DVKVTQSSRYLVKRTGEKVFLECVQDMDHENMFWYRQDPGLGLRLIYFSYDVKMKEKGDIPEGYSVSREKKERFSLILESASTNQTSMYLCASSRTGSSYEQYFGPGTRLTVT.

The rearrangement links TRBV5-1 to TRBJ1-1; D is unclear. V shed 0 bases and J shed 0 bases, with 6 bases lying between them. There are 14 residues in the CDR3. CDR1 and CDR2 (germline): SGHRS, YFSETQ. The CDR3 region is CASSLAVLNTEAFF. The CDR3 bases are TGCGCCAGCAGCTTGGCAGTATTGAACACTGAAGCTTTCTTT.

CDR3 amino acids: CASSQTGNTEAFF. DNA for the CDR3: TGTGCCAGCAGCCAAACAGGGAACACTGAAGCTTTCTTT. The chain employs TRBV7-6 and TRBJ1-1; a weak D match, TRBD1 (5 bases). Looked up from germline, CDR1 is SGHVS and CDR2 is FNYEAQ. CDR3 length equals 13 residues. The germline V and J ends were trimmed by 5 bases and 1 base, with 8 bases remaining between them.

The chain combines TRBV27 with TRBJ1-4; possible D gene TRBD1, 5 bases. CDR1 MNHEY and CDR2 SMNVEV come from the germline V gene (reference sequence). V lost 6 bases, J lost 8 bases, and 16 bases lay in between. The CDR3 runs to 14 residues. CDR3 amino acids: CASSPGVIGEKLFF. As DNA, the CDR3 is TGTGCCAGCAGCCCGGGGGTGATTGGAGAAAAACTGTTTTTT.

The chain joins TRBV5-8 to TRBJ2-5; 11 positions agree with TRBD2. CDR1 SGHTS and CDR2 YDEGEE come from the germline V gene. The CDR3 sequence is 16 residues long. The V segment lost 4 bases and the J segment 7 bases; nucleotides outside the gene matches: 12. CDR3 sequence reads: CASSKPGLADRWTQYF. The DNA for the CDR3 is TGTGCCAGCAGCAAGCCGGGACTAGCGGACAGGTGGACCCAGTACTTC.

This rearrangement joins TRBV5-1 to TRBJ2-1; D is uncertain. Looked up from germline, CDR1 is SGHRS and CDR2 is YFSETQ. CDR3 length: 11 amino acids. The germline V and J ends were trimmed by 3 bases and 9 bases, with 7 bases remaining between them. The CDR3 protein is CASSYPGEQFF. The CDR3, as DNA: TGCGCCAGCAGCTACCCCGGTGAGCAGTTCTTC. Variable domain in full (rest from reference TRBV5-1 and TRBJ2-1): KAGVTQTPRYLIKTRGQQVTLSCSPISGHRSVSWYQQTPGQGLQFLFEYFSETQRNKGNFPGRFSGRQFSNSRSEMNVSTLELGDSALYLCASSYPGEQFFGPGTRLTVL.

The chain couples TRBV11-2 to TRBJ1-2, with D maybe TRBD1 (6 bases). The CDR3 is 17 residues long. Trimming stripped 4 bases from V and 4 bases from J, with 22 bases between. Germline CDR1 SGHAT, CDR2 FQNNGV. CDR3: CASSSINAQGLFYGYTF. As DNA, the CDR3 is TGTGCCAGCAGCTCCATCAATGCACAGGGCCTCTTCTATGGCTACACCTTC. The variable domain in full, completed from reference TRBV11-2 and TRBJ1-2, reads EAGVAQSPRYKIIEKRQSVAFWCNPISGHATLYWYQQILGQGPKLLIQFQNNGVVDDSQLPKDRFSAERLKGVDSTLKIQPAKLEDSAVYLCASSSINAQGLFYGYTFGSGTRLTVV.

The chain recombines TRBV5-6 with TRBJ2-7; 8 bases fit TRBD1. V shed 4 bases and J 5 bases; nucleotides not matched to a gene: 5. The CDR3 contains 13 residues. CDR1 and CDR2 from the germline V gene are SGHDT and YYEEEE. For the CDR3, the DNA is TGTGCCAGCAGCCAAGACAGGGGTGACGAGCAGTACTTC. Protein sequence: CASSQDRGDEQYF.